This entry concerns a single T cell receptor beta chain. The record originates from a study of cytotoxic CD8 clonotypes in ibrutinib-treated CLL. Overall study context: Samples averaged roughly 260,000 productive templates and tens of thousands of productive rearrangements.

Assay: immunoSEQ multiplex PCR; the TCRdb copy retains only in-frame clones and omits some. This sample yields fewer than 35,000 clones, of which 57% are seen a single time; approximately 5% belongs to the top ten. The source is a human donor with chronic lymphocytic leukemia. The specimen was PBMCs, collected before ibrutinib treatment.

CDR3 in DNA: TGTGCCAGCAGTAACCATGAGCAGTTCTTC. Amino acid sequence: CASSNHEQFF. The J gene is TRBJ2-1, the V gene TRBV6-6; D remains unclear. The CDR3 sequence is 10 residues long. The ends were cut back, 5 bases at V and 8 bases at J, with 4 bases in the middle. In germline, CDR1 is MNHNY, CDR2 SVGAGI (reference sequence).